The rows below give T cell receptor beta chains drawn from one sample of a study of blood T cell repertoires in COVID-19. The table came from immunoSEQ multiplex PCR; TCRdb's copy has only in-frame clones and leaves some out. The profile shows 200,000 to 300,000 clones, about nine tenths of them singletons. The source material was PBMCs or T cells enriched from blood (not recorded which). These receptors were taken from a woman aged 40-49 years with acute COVID-19. The CDR3 runs from the conserved cysteine through the conserved F or W. The order of the fields is V gene, J gene, clone size, CDR3 length, CDR3 protein. Some rows have no size entry. The others give once, few or many, or a class for an expanded clone.

v_gene: TRBV5-4; j_gene: TRBJ1-6; abundance: .; len: 13; CDR3aa: CASSPGSDSPLHF
v_gene: TRBV29-1; j_gene: TRBJ1-2; abundance: .; len: 12; CDR3aa: CSVGGPGPGYTF
v_gene: TRBV10-3; j_gene: TRBJ1-5; abundance: .; len: 16; CDR3aa: CAISEGWEFGNQPQHF
v_gene: TRBV10-3; j_gene: TRBJ2-6; abundance: .; len: 16; CDR3aa: CAISDLTGAGANVLTF
v_gene: TRBV19; j_gene: TRBJ1-2; abundance: .; len: 14; CDR3aa: CASSPDRTNYGYTF
v_gene: TRBV5-1; j_gene: TRBJ2-7; abundance: .; len: 14; CDR3aa: CASSLRDSTYEQYF
v_gene: TRBV13; j_gene: TRBJ1-2; abundance: .; len: 13; CDR3aa: CASTVDRGGGYTF
v_gene: TRBV30; j_gene: TRBJ2-3; abundance: few; len: 16; CDR3aa: CAWSEGQASSTDTQYF
v_gene: TRBV9; j_gene: TRBJ2-1; abundance: .; len: 14; CDR3aa: CASSVEEGEHEQFF
v_gene: TRBV28; j_gene: TRBJ2-4; abundance: once; len: 17; CDR3aa: CASSLADQRLAKNIQYF
v_gene: TRBV9; j_gene: TRBJ1-2; abundance: few; len: 14; CDR3aa: CASSVGRDRVGYTF
v_gene: TRBV7-9; j_gene: TRBJ1-3; abundance: .; len: 15; CDR3aa: CASSLAGQGGNTIYF
v_gene: TRBV18; j_gene: TRBJ1-6; abundance: .; len: 14; CDR3aa: CASSPSAISSPLHF
v_gene: TRBV7-6; j_gene: TRBJ2-2; abundance: .; len: 16; CDR3aa: CASRSGTSGNTGELFF
v_gene: TRBV11-1; j_gene: TRBJ1-1; abundance: .; len: 13; CDR3aa: CASSPKQRVEAFF
v_gene: TRBV5-4; j_gene: TRBJ1-6; abundance: .; len: 14; CDR3aa: CASSLVSSNSPLHF
v_gene: TRBV19; j_gene: TRBJ2-5; abundance: .; len: 13; CDR3aa: CASSNRGQETQYF
v_gene: TRBV9; j_gene: TRBJ1-3; abundance: .; len: 15; CDR3aa: CASSTMDRTGNTIYF
v_gene: TRBV19; j_gene: TRBJ1-1; abundance: .; len: 13; CDR3aa: CATSGQLNTEAFF
v_gene: TRBV28; j_gene: TRBJ2-7; abundance: .; len: 15; CDR3aa: CASSSSGRIPYEQYF
v_gene: TRBV9; j_gene: TRBJ1-2; abundance: .; len: 18; CDR3aa: CASSVARGDRDSNYGYTF
v_gene: TRBV20-1; j_gene: TRBJ2-3; abundance: .; len: 16; CDR3aa: CSASSGAGTLTDTQYF
v_gene: TRBV28; j_gene: TRBJ2-7; abundance: .; len: 14; CDR3aa: CASSFGQGGIEQYF
v_gene: TRBV4-1; j_gene: TRBJ1-5; abundance: once; len: 16; CDR3aa: CASSQEGQSSNQPQHF
v_gene: TRBV30; j_gene: TRBJ1-5; abundance: .; len: 14; CDR3aa: CAWSKATLDQPQHF
v_gene: TRBV11-2; j_gene: TRBJ1-6; abundance: .; len: 15; CDR3aa: CASSLSGQGNSPLHF
v_gene: TRBV9; j_gene: TRBJ1-4; abundance: .; len: 15; CDR3aa: CASSAEIATNEKLFF
v_gene: TRBV9; j_gene: TRBJ2-7; abundance: .; len: 15; CDR3aa: CASSVSGLDSYEQYF
v_gene: TRBV4-3; j_gene: TRBJ1-2; abundance: .; len: 13; CDR3aa: CASSPGNRDGYTF
v_gene: TRBV29-1; j_gene: TRBJ1-4; abundance: .; len: 15; CDR3aa: CSVVDTGSGNEKLFF
v_gene: TRBV27; j_gene: TRBJ1-2; abundance: many; len: 16; CDR3aa: CASSLGTGEIRYGYTF
v_gene: TRBV6-1; j_gene: TRBJ2-3; abundance: .; len: 15; CDR3aa: CASSEAVRETDTQYF
v_gene: TRBV27; j_gene: TRBJ2-7; abundance: .; len: 14; CDR3aa: CASSPRLGFYEQYF
v_gene: TRBV7-9; j_gene: TRBJ2-5; abundance: .; len: 16; CDR3aa: CASSHGGLVLQETQYF
v_gene: TRBV2; j_gene: TRBJ2-1; abundance: .; len: 16; CDR3aa: CASSTSRTSGANEQFF
v_gene: TRBV30; j_gene: TRBJ2-7; abundance: .; len: 11; CDR3aa: CAWTGSHEQYF
v_gene: TRBV5-1; j_gene: TRBJ2-7; abundance: .; len: 14; CDR3aa: CASSWGDSTYEQYF
v_gene: TRBV18; j_gene: TRBJ2-2; abundance: .; len: 17; CDR3aa: CASSPRDRGDGTGELFF
v_gene: TRBV6-5; j_gene: TRBJ1-5; abundance: .; len: 14; CDR3aa: CASSIDSFNQPQHF
v_gene: TRBV28; j_gene: TRBJ1-4; abundance: .; len: 15; CDR3aa: CASTNRGINNEKLFF
v_gene: TRBV7-2; j_gene: TRBJ2-2; abundance: few; len: 14; CDR3aa: CASSFQGGTGELFF
v_gene: TRBV5-6; j_gene: TRBJ1-2; abundance: .; len: 14; CDR3aa: CASSPGQIFYRYTF
v_gene: TRBV5-1; j_gene: TRBJ1-1; abundance: .; len: 11; CDR3aa: CASSEQGEAFF